This T cell receptor beta chain was sequenced in a study of cytomegalovirus exposure and HLA in healthy donors. Findings of the study overall: Three chains tied to CMV proved CMV antigen-specific in vitro.

The length of the CDR3 is 15 residues. CDR1 and CDR2 (germline): LGHNA, YNFKEQ. Between the trimmed V and J ends, which lost 0 bases and 3 bases, there was a span of 12 bases. Assay: immunoSEQ multiplex PCR; the TCRdb copy retains only in-frame clones and omits some. The table lists approximately 150,000 clones, about 89% of them singletons. Comments on this clone: Its matching antigen is unknown.

Sequencing input: PBMCs. This sequence originates from a young woman in good health and CMV-seropositive. The chain uses TRBV4-2 and TRBJ2-7, with D possibly TRBD1 on 5 matching bases. This chain's CDR3 is CASSQDLAGHYEQYF. The CDR3 DNA reads TGTGCCAGCAGCCAAGATCTGGCAGGGCACTACGAGCAGTACTTC.